This T cell receptor beta chain was sequenced in a study of tumor-infiltrating lymphocytes in primary liver carcinoma. Worth noting for this clonotype: The CDR3 does not end in the conserved phenylalanine or tryptophan, so this is likely a read error.

Bulk tissue was left unsorted, and RNA and DNA were co-extracted from around 18-30 mg of it. The investigators made TCR beta cDNA from approximately 0.5 ug total RNA, using a constant-region primer. Employing slightly modified ARM-PCR, three nested multiplex PCR rounds were run, and these gave rise to the TCR beta libraries. Primers for the first two PCR rounds were TRBV1-TRBV30 forward primers and a C-beta reverse primer (about 10 cycles per round). TCRdb processed the multiplex PCR reads anew with MiXCR; each CDR3 protein has one entry. The sample contains about 97,000 distinct CDR3 sequences, more than 65% of which appear only once. Germline CDR1 is LGHNA and CDR2 is YNFKEQ. V shed 1 base, J shed 4 bases, and the junction held 9 bases outside the gene matches. There are 17 residues in the CDR3.

The receptor's source is a woman in her sixties or seventies with primary liver carcinoma and hepatitis B virus infection. Sequencing was performed on liver tumor tissue from sampling region 2. The subset denotes: tumor region T2, inferior pole. The genes are TRBV4-2 and TRBJ2-7, with TRBD2 matching over 11 bases. The CDR3 loop reads CASSQVMTSGKPYEQYS. In DNA, the CDR3 is TGTGCCAGCAGCCAAGTAATGACTAGCGGGAAGCCATACGAGCAGTACTCC.